This T cell receptor beta chain comes out of a study of CD8 T cells in Susac syndrome. With random hexamers, roughly 0.45 to 1 ug RNA was reverse transcribed. From the immunoSEQ multiplex PCR reads, TCRdb called clonotypes with MiXCR, one entry per CDR3 protein. This table holds over 80,000 distinct CDR3 sequences, about 94% found once. CDR3 length: 17 amino acids. V trimming: 4 bases; J trimming: 5 bases; junction bases outside the gene matches: 10. Germline loops: CDR1 MNHEY, CDR2 SVGAGI. The chain couples TRBV6-5 to TRBJ2-7, with 14 nucleotides matching TRBD2. The sequence derives from a human donor with Susac syndrome. The sequencing sample was made of CD8+ T cells from PBMCs. The DNA for the CDR3 is TGTGCCAGCAGTTTCACCGGGACTAGCGGGAGTATCGACGAGCAGTACTTC. Protein: CASSFTGTSGSIDEQYF.